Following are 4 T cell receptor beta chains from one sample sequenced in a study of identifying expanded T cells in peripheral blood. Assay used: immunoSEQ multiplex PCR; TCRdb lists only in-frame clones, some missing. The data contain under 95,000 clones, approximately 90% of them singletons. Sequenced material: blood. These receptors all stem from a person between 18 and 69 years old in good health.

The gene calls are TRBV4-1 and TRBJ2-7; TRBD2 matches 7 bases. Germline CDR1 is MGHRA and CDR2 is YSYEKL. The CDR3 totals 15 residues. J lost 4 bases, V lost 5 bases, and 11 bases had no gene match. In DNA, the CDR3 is TGCGCCAGCAGCTCTGAGGGCCTAGCGGAGTACGAGCAGTACTTC. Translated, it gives CASSSEGLAEYEQYF.

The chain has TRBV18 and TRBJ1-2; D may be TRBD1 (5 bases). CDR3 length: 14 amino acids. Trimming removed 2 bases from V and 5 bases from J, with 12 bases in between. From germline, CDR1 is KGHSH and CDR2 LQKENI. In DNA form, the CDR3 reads TGTGCCAGCTCACCATCTGGGGGATCTTATGGCTACACCTTC. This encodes CASSPSGGSYGYTF.

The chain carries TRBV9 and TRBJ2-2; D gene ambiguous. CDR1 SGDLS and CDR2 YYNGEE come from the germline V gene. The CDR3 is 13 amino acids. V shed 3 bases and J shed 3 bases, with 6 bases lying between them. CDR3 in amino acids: CASSATYTGELFF. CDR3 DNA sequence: TGTGCCAGCAGCGCTACTTACACCGGGGAGCTGTTTTTT.

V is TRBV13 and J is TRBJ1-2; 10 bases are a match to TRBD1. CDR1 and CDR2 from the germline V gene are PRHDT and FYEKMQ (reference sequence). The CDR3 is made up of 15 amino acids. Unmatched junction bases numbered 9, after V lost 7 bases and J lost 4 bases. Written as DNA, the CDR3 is TGTGCCAGCAAGACAGGGGGCGACGAACTCTATGGCTACACCTTC. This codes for CASKTGGDELYGYTF.